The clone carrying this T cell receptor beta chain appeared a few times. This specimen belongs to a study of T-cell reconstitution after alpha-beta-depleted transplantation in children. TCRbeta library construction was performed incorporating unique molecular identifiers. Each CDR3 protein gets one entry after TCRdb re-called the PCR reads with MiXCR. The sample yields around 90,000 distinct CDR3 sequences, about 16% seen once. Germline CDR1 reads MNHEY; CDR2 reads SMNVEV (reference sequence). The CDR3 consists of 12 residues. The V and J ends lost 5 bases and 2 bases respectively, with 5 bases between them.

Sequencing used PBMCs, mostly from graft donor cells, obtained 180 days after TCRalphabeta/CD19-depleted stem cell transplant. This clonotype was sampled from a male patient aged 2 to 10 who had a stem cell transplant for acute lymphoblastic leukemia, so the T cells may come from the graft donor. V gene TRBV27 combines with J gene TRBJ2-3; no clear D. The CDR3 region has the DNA TGTGCCAGCAGTAAAAACACAGATACGCAGTATTTT. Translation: CASSKNTDTQYF.